The next 15 T cell receptor beta chains were all read from a single sample in a study of blood T cells in healthy people across ages. Sample-barcoded 5' priming and a J-beta primer mix drove a second PCR of roughly 7 to 11 cycles. TCRdb re-called the 5' RACE reads with MiXCR, one entry per CDR3 protein. The table lists some 1,000,000 distinct CDR3 sequences, roughly 24% of them singletons. The data also belong to a second study, concerning T cells of mothers and their children.

The sequenced material came from blood. The receptors stem from a girl aged 2-9 years in good health.

This chain links TRBV10-3 with TRBJ2-1; weak D call: TRBD2 (7 bases). Per the germline V gene, CDR1 is ENHRY and CDR2 is SYGVKD. Trimming shortened V by 8 bases and J by 4 bases, and 15 bases separated the two germline ends. This CDR3 is built from 14 residues. CDR3 bases: TGTGCCATCCTAGGGGGGGAAACTTACAATGAGCAGTTCTTC. It specifies CAILGGETYNEQFF.

This chain uses TRBV29-1 with TRBJ1-2; D perhaps matches TRBD1 (5 bases). Germline V gene sequence: CDR1 SQVTM, CDR2 ANQGSEA. The CDR3 spans 16 residues. The V end was cut by 4 bases, the J end by 4 bases, with 22 bases between. CDR3 residues: CSVGGTVKTGGYGYTF. The CDR3 nucleotides are TGCAGCGTTGGTGGGACGGTTAAAACTGGTGGCTATGGCTACACCTTC.

This clonotype occurred a few times. The chain is built from TRBV11-2 and TRBJ1-1, with unresolved D. Trimming left V 2 bases short and J 8 bases short, with 12 bases between. There are 13 residues in the CDR3. CDR1 is SGHAT and CDR2 is FQNNGV in the germline V gene. The CDR3 DNA follows: TGTGCCAGCAGCTTAAGGACCAGTTCAGAAGCTTTCTTT. This codes for CASSLRTSSEAFF.

In this sample, this clonotype turned up a few times. The rearrangement joins TRBV5-5 to TRBJ1-4, with 9 bases aligning to TRBD1. V lost 3 bases, J lost 8 bases, and 11 bases stayed unmatched. This CDR3 contains 16 residues. Per the germline V gene, CDR1 is SGHKS and CDR2 is YYEKEE (reference sequence). CDR3 in DNA: TGTGCCAGCAGCTCCCCCGACAGGGGGTCGGGGGAAAAACTGTTTTTT. This gives the protein CASSSPDRGSGEKLFF.

On this clonotype: Its ends do not fully match the called genes, so a read error is possible. The chain combines TRBV11-2 with TRBJ2-5, with 7 nucleotides matching TRBD1. The CDR3 sequence is 20 residues long. Germline V CDR1 and CDR2: SGHAT, FQNNGV. DNA of the CDR3: TGTGCCGGCAGCCCAGGACAGGAATCTTATGAATTGGAGTACCAAGAGACCCAGTACTTC. It codes for CAGSPGQESYELEYQETQYF.

In this sample, this clonotype turned up a few times. The rearrangement links TRBV13 to TRBJ2-7; D is unclear. Trimming took 0 bases from V and 10 from J, leaving 19 bases between them. This CDR3 is built from 15 residues. Germline V lookup: CDR1 PRHDT, CDR2 FYEKMQ (reference sequence). The CDR3 region is CASSLGLGFRASQYF. CDR3 DNA: TGTGCCAGCAGCTTAGGCCTCGGCTTCAGAGCTTCCCAGTACTTC.

The V and J genes are TRBV9 and TRBJ1-1, with TRBD1 identical over 10 bases. Germline V gives CDR1 SGDLS, CDR2 YYNGEE. V lost 1 base, J lost 6 bases, and 9 bases stayed unmatched. This CDR3 spans 16 amino acids. The CDR3 sequence is CASSVSPGTGVPEAFF. DNA of the CDR3: TGTGCCAGCAGCGTAAGCCCCGGGACAGGGGTTCCTGAAGCTTTCTTT.

The chain combines TRBV5-1 with TRBJ1-2; no definite D call. CDR3 length: 15 amino acids. The V gene's germline CDR1 is SGHRS and CDR2 YFSETQ. The V and J ends lost 1 base and 6 bases respectively, with 16 bases between them. The CDR3 DNA sequence: TGCGCCAGCAGCTTGATTTCGTTCAGGCTCCATGGCTACACCTTC. Translated: CASSLISFRLHGYTF.

This clonotype was seen a handful of times. This sequence joins TRBV7-2 and TRBJ2-5; TRBD2 is a possible D gene (5 bases). Per germline, CDR1 SGHTA and CDR2 FQGNSA. This CDR3 contains 16 residues. Trimming removed 1 base at V and 4 bases at J, with 16 bases between. CDR3 sequence reads: CASSLDSAVGRETQYF. The CDR3 DNA follows: TGTGCCAGCAGCTTAGATTCCGCGGTTGGGAGAGAGACCCAGTACTTC.

The chain couples TRBV25-1 to TRBJ2-3, with 9 positions matching TRBD2. Germline-derived CDR1 and CDR2 are MGHDK and SYGVNS. This CDR3 comprises 18 residues. Trimming took 2 bases from V and 7 from J; bases not matched to a gene: 16. CDR3: CASSEVMVEAGGRNTQYF. The CDR3 coding sequence is TGTGCCAGCAGTGAAGTAATGGTAGAAGCGGGGGGACGAAATACGCAGTATTTT.

This clonotype has a handful of counts. J is TRBJ2-7 and V is TRBV7-2, with TRBD2 identical over 8 bases. The CDR3 is 14 residues long. After removal of 4 bases from V and 2 bases from J, the junction contained 4 bases not matched to a gene. Germline V gives CDR1 SGHTA, CDR2 FQGNSA. For the CDR3, the DNA is TGTGCCAGCAGCTCCCGGGGGGGTGCCTACGAGCAGTACTTC. Protein: CASSSRGGAYEQYF. Looking up the rest from reference TRBV7-2 and TRBJ2-7 gives the full variable domain: GAGVSQSPSNKVTEKGKDVELRCDPISGHTALYWYRQSLGQGLEFLIYFQGNSAPDKSGLPSDRFSAERTGGSVSTLTIQRTQQEDSAVYLCASSSRGGAYEQYFGPGTRLTVT.

Comments on this clonotype: An end of the junction does not agree with germline; a read error may underlie this. The CDR3 DNA sequence: TGTGCCGGCAGCTTGGTTCGCAGCGGGAGTATGGGTGAGCAGTTCTTC. This encodes CAGSLVRSGSMGEQFF. This chain joins TRBV5-6 and TRBJ2-1, with 8 bases lining up with TRBD2. CDR1 is SGHDT, CDR2 YYEEEE, per germline. The CDR3 loop spans 16 amino acids.

This clonotype occurred a few times. This chain links TRBV14 with TRBJ2-5; TRBD2 matches 10 bases. This CDR3 region has 16 residues. The V gene end was trimmed by 4 bases and the J gene end by 5 bases; junction bases not matched to a gene: 10. In germline, CDR1 is SGHDN, CDR2 FVKESK. The DNA for the CDR3 is TGTGCCAGCAGCCGGAGGCTAGCGGGGGTGCAGGAGACCCAGTACTTC. It specifies CASSRRLAGVQETQYF.

Only a few counts were recorded for this clonotype. The chain links TRBV20-1 to TRBJ2-5; D perhaps matches TRBD2 (6 bases). The germline V and J ends were trimmed by 3 bases and 5 bases, with 16 bases remaining between them. The CDR3 is 14 amino acids. Germline V gene data show CDR1 as DFQATT and CDR2 as SNEGSKA (reference sequence). The CDR3 protein is CSASRLEGRETQYF. CDR3 coding DNA: TGCAGTGCTAGCCGGTTGGAGGGTCGGGAGACCCAGTACTTC.

V gene TRBV7-2 combines with J gene TRBJ1-1, with D maybe TRBD1 (5 bases). Looked up from germline, CDR1 is SGHTA and CDR2 is FQGNSA. The CDR3 contains 14 residues. V was cut by 3 bases and J by 5 bases, with 13 bases left in between. The CDR3 region is CASSLTAGATEAFF. The CDR3 DNA reads TGTGCCAGCAGCTTGACTGCTGGGGCAACTGAAGCTTTCTTT.